This T cell receptor (beta chain) came from a study of T cell changes during pregnancy in multiple sclerosis. V was cut by 5 bases and J by 1 base, with 10 bases left in between. The germline CDR1 and CDR2 sequences are SGHRS and YFSETQ. The length of the CDR3 is 14 residues. Profiled with immunoSEQ multiplex PCR; TCRdb holds only in-frame clones, not every one. Here the sample spans more than 40,000 clones, almost 90% being singletons. The chain links TRBV5-1 to TRBJ2-1; D call uncertain. The TCR sequence derives from a female donor in good health, enrolled as a control in a pregnancy study. The material was peripheral blood, obtained in the first trimester of pregnancy. The CDR3 reads CASSILGSYNEQFF. CDR3 DNA: TGCGCCAGCAGTATCCTCGGTTCCTACAATGAGCAGTTCTTC.